One and the same sample provided the 20 T cell receptor beta chains below, sequenced in a study of technical replicates of blood from a handful of donors. TCRdb's table, derived via immunoSEQ multiplex PCR, lists solely in-frame clones and lacks some. The sample shows tens of thousands of clones, about nine tenths of them seen only once. The sequenced material came from T cells isolated from PBMCs. Receptors originate from a human donor in good health.

This clone was counted a single time. This chain uses TRBV2 with TRBJ1-5; 7 bases map to TRBD1. Germline values: CDR1 SNHLY, CDR2 FYNNEI. The length of the CDR3 is 13 residues. J was trimmed by 4 bases and V by 8 bases; bases with no gene match: 5. CDR3 DNA sequence: TGTGCCAGCCTTGAGGACAGGAATCAGCCCCAGCATTTT. Its protein product is CASLEDRNQPQHF.

The chain couples TRBV5-6 to TRBJ2-7; D remains unclear. V dropped 4 bases and J dropped 2 bases, with 13 bases sitting between them. From germline, CDR1 is SGHDT and CDR2 YYEEEE. The CDR3 is 14 residues long. The DNA for the CDR3 is TGTGCCAGCAGCCTTACAGAAAAGGCCTACGAGCAGTACTTC. This gives the protein CASSLTEKAYEQYF.

This sequence joins TRBV27 and TRBJ1-2; 9 positions match TRBD1. V was clipped by 2 bases and J by 6 bases; unmatched bases: 1. Per the germline V gene, CDR1 is MNHEY and CDR2 is SMNVEV (reference sequence). CDR3 length equals 13 residues. CDR3 sequence reads: CASSLDRGNGYTF. The CDR3 DNA is TGTGCCAGCAGTTTAGACAGGGGGAATGGCTACACCTTC.

This chain links TRBV9 with TRBJ2-7; TRBD1 matches 9 bases. CDR1 and CDR2 (germline): SGDLS, YYNGEE. The V segment lost 0 bases and the J segment 6 bases; nucleotides outside the gene matches: 4. The CDR3 is 14 amino acids. The CDR3 region is CASSVDGQGSEQYF. The CDR3 DNA follows: TGTGCCAGCAGCGTAGATGGACAGGGGTCCGAGCAGTACTTC.

The chain links TRBV4-3 to TRBJ2-1; 11 bases fit TRBD2. The CDR3 runs to 16 residues. Unmatched junction bases numbered 6, after V lost 5 bases and J lost 3 bases. Per germline, CDR1 LGHNA and CDR2 YSLEER. CDR3: CASSARLAGLYNEQFF. The CDR3 nucleotides read TGCGCCAGCAGCGCAAGACTAGCGGGACTCTACAATGAGCAGTTCTTC.

The chain combines TRBV11-1 with TRBJ2-3, with D maybe TRBD2 (5 bases). V was trimmed by 5 bases and J by 1 base, leaving 16 bases between them. Germline V gene data show CDR1 as SGHAT and CDR2 as FQDESV (reference sequence). The CDR3 runs 16 residues. CDR3 protein: CASSGREPRGTDTQYF. The DNA of the CDR3 is TGTGCCAGCAGCGGCCGGGAACCCAGAGGCACAGATACGCAGTATTTT.

The chain has TRBV4-1 and TRBJ2-1, with TRBD2 matching over 10 bases. Germline values: CDR1 MGHRA, CDR2 YSYEKL. This CDR3 contains 13 residues. The CDR3 spells CVQREGGINEQFF. The CDR3 DNA sequence: TGCGTCCAGCGGGAGGGCGGCATCAATGAGCAGTTCTTC.

This chain links TRBV4-1 with TRBJ2-2; 11 bases line up with TRBD1. This CDR3 comprises 15 residues. V dropped 4 bases and J dropped 7; count of bases not matched to a gene: 5. Germline assignment: CDR1 MGHRA and CDR2 YSYEKL. CDR3 nucleotides: TGCGCCAGCAGCCGGACAGGGGGCGCGTACGGGGAGCTGTTTTTT. This codes for CASSRTGGAYGELFF.

V and J are TRBV5-6 and TRBJ2-4, with 7 bases that match TRBD2. This CDR3 has 16 residues. Germline V lookup: CDR1 SGHDT, CDR2 YYEEEE. V shed 4 bases and J 0 bases; nucleotides not matched to a gene: 7. CDR3 in amino acids: CASSHTSAGAKNIQYF. In DNA, the CDR3 is TGTGCCAGCAGCCATACTAGCGCAGGAGCCAAAAACATTCAGTACTTC.

The genes are TRBV9 and TRBJ1-2, with D hard to call. The germline gives CDR1 SGDLS, CDR2 YYNGEE. Deletions cut 2 bases from V and 1 base from J, with 9 bases between. The CDR3 has 14 amino acids. CDR3 residues: CASSVSGLNYGYTF. The DNA for the CDR3 is TGTGCCAGCAGCGTCTCCGGACTTAACTATGGCTACACCTTC.

The sample holds one count of this clone. This chain links TRBV18 with TRBJ1-2, with 7 nucleotides matching TRBD1. Germline CDR1 is KGHSH and CDR2 is LQKENI. The junction had 7 bases not matched to a gene; V was cut back by 6 bases and J by 0 bases. The CDR3 is made up of 15 amino acids. CDR3 sequence reads: CASSDTGATNYGYTF. The CDR3 DNA reads TGTGCCAGCTCTGATACAGGGGCTACTAACTATGGCTACACCTTC.

The rearrangement uses TRBV7-7 and TRBJ2-7; TRBD2 matches at 8 bases. The length of the CDR3 is 13 residues. Trimming cost V 5 bases and J 7 bases; bases outside gene matches: 7. Per germline, CDR1 SSHAT and CDR2 FNYEAQ (reference sequence). This CDR3 reads CASSTGLADEQYF. CDR3 bases: TGTGCCAGCAGCACAGGACTAGCTGATGAGCAGTACTTC.

The table lists this clone with a few counts. The rearrangement links TRBV29-1 to TRBJ1-1; 7 positions match TRBD1. Losses at the gene ends were 6 bases for V and 5 bases for J; bases not matched to a gene: 9. CDR1 is SQVTM and CDR2 is ANQGSEA in the germline V gene. The CDR3 contains 13 residues. CDR3 residues: CSVSTRGPTEAFF. The CDR3 DNA is TGCAGCGTGTCCACAAGGGGGCCTACTGAAGCTTTCTTT.

The chain carries TRBV6-5 and TRBJ2-7; D is undetermined. V was shortened by 0 bases and J by 0 bases, with 9 bases between the two germline ends. The CDR3 is 15 amino acids. The germline gives CDR1 MNHEY, CDR2 SVGAGI. CDR3 amino acids: CASSYSPGRSYEQYF. CDR3 DNA: TGTGCCAGCAGTTACTCGCCAGGCCGCTCCTACGAGCAGTACTTC.

The V call is TRBV28, the J call TRBJ2-1, with 14 bases matching TRBD2. Germline values: CDR1 MDHEN, CDR2 SYDVKM. The CDR3 runs to 16 residues. The V and J ends lost 5 bases and 7 bases, in that order; junction bases with no gene match: 7. The CDR3, as DNA: TGTGCCAGCAGTCTTCTCGGACTAGCGGGAGGAAATGAGCAGTTCTTC. It is translated as CASSLLGLAGGNEQFF.

The chain is built from TRBV7-9 and TRBJ2-4, with D possibly being TRBD2 (5 bases). The length of the CDR3 is 15 residues. Between the trimmed V and J ends, which lost 7 bases and 7 bases, there was a span of 20 bases. CDR1 and CDR2 (germline): SEHNR, FQNEAQ (reference sequence). CDR3 DNA sequence: TGTGCCAGCACGTCCTTTAAGGAACGAGGGAACATTCAGTACTTC. Translating it yields CASTSFKERGNIQYF.

A single count supports this clone. The chain is built from TRBV20-1 and TRBJ2-1; D remains unclear. Germline-derived CDR1 and CDR2 are DFQATT and SNEGSKA (reference sequence). V was clipped by 6 bases and J by 6 bases, with 9 bases between them. The CDR3 extends over 11 amino acids. The CDR3 here is CSAPSGNEQFF. CDR3 nucleotide sequence: TGCAGTGCCCCGTCGGGCAATGAGCAGTTCTTC.

This clone occurred once. The chain links TRBV5-1 to TRBJ1-1; D gene unclear. The CDR3 length is 13 residues. The V gene's germline CDR1 is SGHRS and CDR2 YFSETQ. V lost 4 bases, J lost 12 bases, and 19 bases lay in between. In DNA form, the CDR3 reads TGCGCCAGCAGCCCTGGCGGAGGGTCCGATACTTTCTTT. It yields the protein CASSPGGGSDTFF.

This clone was recorded a few times. The gene calls are TRBV2 and TRBJ1-4; no clear D. Germline lookup yields CDR1 SNHLY and CDR2 FYNNEI. The CDR3 loop spans 12 amino acids. V lost 7 bases and J lost 7, with 10 bases in between. The CDR3 coding sequence is TGTGCCAGCAAGCTTAATTTTGAAAAACTGTTTTTT. Translated, it gives CASKLNFEKLFF. Looking up the rest from reference TRBV2 and TRBJ1-4 gives the full variable domain: EPEVTQTPSHQVTQMGQEVILRCVPISNHLYFYWYRQILGQKVEFLVSFYNNEISEKSEIFDDQFSVERPDGSNFTLKIRSTKLEDSAMYFCASKLNFEKLFFGSGTQLSVL.

The V and J genes are TRBV27 and TRBJ1-2; no clear D gene. Per germline, CDR1 MNHEY and CDR2 SMNVEV (reference sequence). This CDR3 contains 13 residues. Trimming removed 2 bases from V and 2 bases from J, with 6 bases in between. The CDR3 DNA follows: TGTGCCAGCAGTTTAGGCAGGAACTATGGCTACACCTTC. Protein sequence: CASSLGRNYGYTF.